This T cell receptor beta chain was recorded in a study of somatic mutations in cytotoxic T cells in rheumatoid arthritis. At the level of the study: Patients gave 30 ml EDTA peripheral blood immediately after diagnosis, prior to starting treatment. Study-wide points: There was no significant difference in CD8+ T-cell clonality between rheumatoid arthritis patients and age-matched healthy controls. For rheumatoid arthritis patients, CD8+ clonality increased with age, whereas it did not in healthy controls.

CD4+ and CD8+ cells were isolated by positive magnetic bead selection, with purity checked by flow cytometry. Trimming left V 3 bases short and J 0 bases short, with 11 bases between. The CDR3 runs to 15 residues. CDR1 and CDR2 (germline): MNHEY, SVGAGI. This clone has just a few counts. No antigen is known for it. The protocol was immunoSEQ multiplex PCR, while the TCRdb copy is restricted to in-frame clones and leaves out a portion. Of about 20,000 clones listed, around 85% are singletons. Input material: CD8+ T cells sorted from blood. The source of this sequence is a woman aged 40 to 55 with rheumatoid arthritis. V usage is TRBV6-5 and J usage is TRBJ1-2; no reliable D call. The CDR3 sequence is CASSYDLVSNYGYTF. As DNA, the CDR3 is TGTGCCAGCAGTTATGATCTAGTTTCTAACTATGGCTACACCTTC.